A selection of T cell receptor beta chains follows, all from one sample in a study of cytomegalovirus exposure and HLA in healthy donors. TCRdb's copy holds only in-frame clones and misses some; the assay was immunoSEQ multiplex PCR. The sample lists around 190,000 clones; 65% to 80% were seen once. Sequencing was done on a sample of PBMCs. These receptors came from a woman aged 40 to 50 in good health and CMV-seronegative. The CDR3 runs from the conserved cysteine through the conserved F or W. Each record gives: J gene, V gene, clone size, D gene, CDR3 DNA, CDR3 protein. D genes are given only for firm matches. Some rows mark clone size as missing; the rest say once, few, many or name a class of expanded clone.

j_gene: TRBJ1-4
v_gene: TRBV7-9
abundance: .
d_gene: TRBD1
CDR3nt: TGTTCCAGCAGCCTCGGACAGGGGGCTTGGAGGGAAAAACTGTTTTTT
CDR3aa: CSSSLGQGAWREKLFF

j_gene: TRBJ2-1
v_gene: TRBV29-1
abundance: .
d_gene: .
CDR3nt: TGCAGCGTCACTCCGGGAGACTGGAATGAGCAGTTCTTC
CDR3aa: CSVTPGDWNEQFF

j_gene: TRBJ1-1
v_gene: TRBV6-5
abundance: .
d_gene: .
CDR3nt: TGTGCCAGCAGTAGGTGGGGGGGAGACACTGAAGCTTTCTTT
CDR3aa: CASSRWGGDTEAFF

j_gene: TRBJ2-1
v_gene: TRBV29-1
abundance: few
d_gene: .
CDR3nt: TGCAGCGTTGCCAGGGAGTGGGGCGGGGATGAGCAGTTCTTC
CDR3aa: CSVAREWGGDEQFF

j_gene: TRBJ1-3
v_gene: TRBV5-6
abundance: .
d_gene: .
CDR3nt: TGTGCCAGCAGCTACAAACCCACTGGAAACACCATATATTTT
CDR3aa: CASSYKPTGNTIYF

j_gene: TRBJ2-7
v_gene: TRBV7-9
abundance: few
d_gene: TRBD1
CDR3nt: TGTGCCAGCAGCGTCCAAGGCCCGGGACAGGGTTTCTACGAGCAGTACTTC
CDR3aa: CASSVQGPGQGFYEQYF

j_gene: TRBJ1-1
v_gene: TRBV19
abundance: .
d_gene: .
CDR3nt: TGTGCCAGTAGTATAGAGGGGGGCACTGAAGCTTTCTTT
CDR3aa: CASSIEGGTEAFF

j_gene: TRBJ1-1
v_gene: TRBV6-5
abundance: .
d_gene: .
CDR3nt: TGTGCCAGCAAATCCCAGGGGCGAACTGAAGCTTTCTTT
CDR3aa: CASKSQGRTEAFF

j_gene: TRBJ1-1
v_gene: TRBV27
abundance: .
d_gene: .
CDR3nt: TGTGCCAGCAGTTTAGACAGGATGAGGACTGAAGCTTTCTTT
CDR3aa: CASSLDRMRTEAFF

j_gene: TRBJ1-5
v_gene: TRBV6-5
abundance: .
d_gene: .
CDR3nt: TGTGCCAGCAGTTACTCGGGGGCAGGGTCTCAGCCCCAGCATTTT
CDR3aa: CASSYSGAGSQPQHF

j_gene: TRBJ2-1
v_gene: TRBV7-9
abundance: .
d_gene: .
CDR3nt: TGTGCCAGCAGCCCGGGTAGCGTTTTAGAGCAGTTCTTC
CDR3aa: CASSPGSVLEQFF

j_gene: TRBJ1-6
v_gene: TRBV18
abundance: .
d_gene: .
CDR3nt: TGTGCCAGCTCAAAGGGGCTGAGTGATTCACCCCTCCACTTT
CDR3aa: CASSKGLSDSPLHF

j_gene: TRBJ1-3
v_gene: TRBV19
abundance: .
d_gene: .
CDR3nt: TGTGCCAGTAGTATACGTGGAAACACCATATATTTT
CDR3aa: CASSIRGNTIYF

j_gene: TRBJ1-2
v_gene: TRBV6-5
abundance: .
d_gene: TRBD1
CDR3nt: TGTGCCAGCAGCACTACGCGGAGAACAGGGGCAGGCTACACCTTC
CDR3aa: CASSTTRRTGAGYTF

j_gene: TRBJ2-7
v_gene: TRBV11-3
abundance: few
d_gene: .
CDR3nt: TGTGCCAGCAGCTTAGATTGGGCCAACTACGAGCAGTACTTC
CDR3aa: CASSLDWANYEQYF